The clone carrying this TCR beta chain was observed at least ten times. Its target is unknown. These data come from a study of early T cells in non-severe SARS-CoV-2 infection. About the study: The chains were unpaired, and the sequenced material was bulk RNA from unsorted whole blood. Regarding the study as a whole: Database matching using VDJdb favored anti-spike CD8 responses, with private and CD4 specificities left missing.

The CDR3 has 13 amino acids. V was pared by 4 bases and J by 1 base, with 7 bases between. Germline CDR1 and CDR2: MNHNS and SASEGT. Individual cDNA molecules were tagged with unique molecular identifiers, the study reported. TCRdb fed the 5' RACE reads into MiXCR, producing one record per CDR3 protein. There are more than 60,000 distinct CDR3 sequences in the sample; about 13% occur only once, and about 8.5% lies in the top ten. The sequence was collected from an adult who was a healthcare worker with PCR-confirmed SARS-CoV-2 infection or an uninfected control (not recorded which). Sequences were obtained from whole blood. The J gene is TRBJ1-1, the V gene TRBV6-1, with D unresolved. The CDR3 sequence: CASSVERNTEAFF. In DNA, the CDR3 is TGTGCCAGCAGTGTCGAAAGGAACACTGAAGCTTTCTTT.